The entry that follows covers one T cell receptor beta chain sequence. Its antigen is unidentified. Germline V gene sequence: CDR1 MNHEY, CDR2 SMNVEV (reference sequence). With 5 bases clipped from V and 2 bases from J, the junction kept 4 bases outside the gene matches. The CDR3 runs to 15 residues. The repertoire was sequenced with immunoSEQ multiplex PCR; TCRdb's copy has only in-frame clones and lacks some. The sample includes a few hundred thousand clones, roughly 88% of them seen just once. The data stem from a study of cytomegalovirus exposure and HLA in healthy donors. Study results and caveats: According to a subsequent analysis, TCR clusters identified in the first cohort showed a tendency to co-occur across the approximately 110 validation repertoires.

Sequencing input: PBMCs. The V call is TRBV27, the J call TRBJ2-5, with 11 bases matching TRBD2. The receptor comes from a woman aged 25 to 39 in good health and CMV-seronegative. This CDR3 is CASSVTSGTQETQYF. The CDR3 DNA is TGTGCCAGCAGTGTGACTAGCGGGACTCAAGAGACCCAGTACTTC.